This T cell receptor beta chain was identified during a study of blood T cell repertoires in COVID-19. Only in-frame clones appear in the TCRdb table, and some are missing; sequencing was by immunoSEQ multiplex PCR. This table has fewer than 250,000 clones, roughly 80% appearing once. Germline CDR1 reads SGHNT; CDR2 reads YENEEA. This CDR3 has 20 amino acids. The junction had 18 bases not matched to a gene; V was cut back by 2 bases and J by 2 bases. Input material: peripheral blood. The receptor's source is a woman aged 45-65 years with acute or convalescent COVID-19. The chain couples TRBV11-3 to TRBJ1-5; 7 bases map to TRBD1. CDR3 protein: CASSLKGAYSSYLCNQPQHF. The CDR3 DNA reads as TGTGCCAGCAGCTTAAAGGGGGCCTACTCCTCCTATCTCTGCAATCAGCCCCAGCATTTT.